This T cell receptor beta chain appears in the sequencing data of a study of cytomegalovirus exposure and HLA in healthy donors. V lost 5 bases and J lost 11, with 22 bases in between. CDR1 KGHSH and CDR2 LQKENI come from the germline V gene. CDR3 length: 15 amino acids. The table lists this clone with a count of one. Its antigen is as yet unknown. The PCR employed 60 Vbeta primers together with 13 Jbeta primers. Repertoires were generated with immunoSEQ multiplex PCR, while TCRdb's copy carries only in-frame clones and drops some. The repertoire consists of approximately 280,000 clones, with around nine tenths occurring once and the leading ten covering roughly 2%. Study-wide findings and caveats: Some public TCRs appeared in many individuals, while most sequences were rare. In an earlier analysis, in roughly 580 donors, most V segments appeared productive either ~87% or ~30% of the time. Later work found that TCR association rates differed between HLA loci; DRB1 had the most and HLA-C the fewest.

Sequenced: PBMCs. This clonotype originated in a young woman in good health and CMV-seronegative. The chain has TRBV18 and TRBJ1-5; TRBD1 is a possible D gene (5 bases). The CDR3 loop reads CASSSVEEGPGAQHF. The CDR3 coding sequence is TGTGCCAGCTCATCTGTAGAGGAGGGGCCGGGGGCCCAGCATTTT.